This T cell receptor beta chain appears in the sequencing data of a study of radiotherapy plus CTLA-4 blockade in lung cancer. Only a few counts were recorded for this clone. Clones were sequenced by immunoSEQ multiplex PCR, and TCRdb holds only the in-frame ones, with some missing. This table has tens of thousands of clones, 73% appearing once. This sequence was found in a human donor with non-small cell lung cancer who had stable disease on radiotherapy plus ipilimumab. Material: peripheral blood, obtained from a patient treated with radiotherapy plus ipilimumab.

DNA for the CDR3: TGTGCCAACAACCTACAGGGCACAGATACGCAGTATTTT. Amino acids: CANNLQGTDTQYF. The chain is built from TRBV18 and TRBJ2-3, with D perhaps TRBD1 (5 bases). The ends were cut back, 10 bases at V and 1 base at J, with 12 bases in the middle. The CDR3 is 13 residues long. CDR1 and CDR2 from the germline V gene are KGHSH and LQKENI.